Shown below are 4 T cell receptor beta chains from a single sample sequenced in a study of Graves' ophthalmopathy and Graves' hyperthyroidism. RNA transcripts served as template for amplifying TCR beta CDR3 sequences. HTBI primers were used in a first-round RT-PCR, which preceded a second-round multiplex PCR. Each CDR3 protein is one row after TCRdb ran MiXCR on the multiplex PCR reads. This table has fewer than 650,000 distinct CDR3 sequences, around a fifth appearing once. The sequenced sample consisted of peripheral blood. These receptors were collected from a woman aged 18-29 years with stable Graves' hyperthyroidism. Some clones in this sample may be carry-over from other donors' samples.

This clonotype was observed many times. This chain connects TRBV7-3 to TRBJ2-2; no clear D gene. The V end was cut by 5 bases, the J end by 1 base, with 11 bases between. The CDR3 runs to 15 residues. Germline CDR1 and CDR2: SGHTA and FQGTGA. CDR3 amino acids: CASSPRTENTGELFF. CDR3 in DNA: TGTGCCAGCAGCCCGCGGACGGAGAACACCGGGGAGCTGTTTTTT.

This clonotype has at least ten counts. It may be a read error: a sequence one base away is much more abundant. The rearrangement uses TRBV20-1 and TRBJ2-7, with D possibly matching TRBD2 (6 bases). This CDR3 is 11 amino acids long. CDR1 and CDR2 from the germline V gene are DFQATT and SNEGSKA (reference sequence). This CDR3 reads CSAPDGGEQCF. CDR3 nucleotides: TGCAGTGCGCCAGACGGGGGTGAGCAGTGCTTC.

The chain recombines TRBV20-1 with TRBJ2-5, with TRBD2 identical over 10 bases. The junction had 9 bases not matched to a gene; V was cut back by 3 bases and J by 5 bases. Germline-derived CDR1 and CDR2 are DFQATT and SNEGSKA (reference sequence). The CDR3 consists of 15 residues. CDR3 residues: CSARLPSGSGETQYF. The CDR3, as DNA: TGCAGTGCTAGGTTGCCTAGCGGGAGCGGGGAGACCCAGTACTTC.

This clonotype was seen ten or more times. The rearrangement uses TRBV12-3 or TRBV12-4 and TRBJ1-1; possibly TRBD1 for D (5 bases). The ends were cut back, 8 bases at V and 11 bases at J, with 18 bases in the middle. This CDR3 has 12 residues. The CDR3 here is CASGRGTQAAFF. In DNA form, the CDR3 reads TGTGCCAGCGGTCGAGGGACCCAGGCGGCTTTCTTT.